The clone carrying this T cell receptor (beta chain) was observed a handful of times. What it recognizes is unknown. The CDR3 has 15 residues. Trimming removed 0 bases at V and 7 bases at J, with 15 bases between. Germline V lookup: CDR1 ENHRY, CDR2 SYGVKD. The sample comes from a study of T-cell reconstitution after alpha-beta-depleted transplantation in children. Whole-study findings and limits: At around two months after transplant, the alpha-beta T cells were reportedly derived from several hundred expanded clones that came from non-depleted graft cells.

Using unique molecular identifiers, the investigators prepared the TCRbeta library. TCRdb re-called the PCR reads with MiXCR, one entry per CDR3 protein. The table includes approximately 650,000 distinct CDR3 sequences, around 13% detected once. The chain has TRBV10-3 and TRBJ2-5; a weak D match, TRBD1 (6 bases). Sample: PBMCs, taken before TCRalphabeta/CD19-depleted stem cell transplant. The receptor was isolated from a girl aged 2 to 10 with congenital amegakaryocytic thrombocytopenia, due to receive a stem cell transplant. Here the CDR3 DNA reads TGTGCCATCAGTGAGTCAGCGACAGGCCTCGGGACCCAGTACTTC. Translated: CAISESATGLGTQYF.